Detailed here is one TCR beta chain. This record comes from a study of blood T cell repertoires in COVID-19. The germline gives CDR1 SGHTA, CDR2 FQGNSA. V was cut by 0 bases and J by 2 bases, with 13 bases left in between. This CDR3 comprises 16 residues. Original handling: Reference gene primers were amplified, and this amplification served to estimate nucleated cell counts. Here immunoSEQ multiplex PCR was the method, and the copy in TCRdb shows in-frame clones only, minus some. V and J calls and clone size follow that table, whereas D and trimming were derived from the DNA. Of about 180,000 clones listed, over 80% are singletons.

This chain uses TRBV7-2 with TRBJ2-5; TRBD1 might be the D (6 bases). The sequence came from a woman aged 45-65 years with acute or convalescent COVID-19. The sample taken for sequencing was peripheral blood. CDR3 in amino acids: CASSLAPGQGQETQYF. CDR3 bases: TGTGCCAGCAGCTTAGCGCCGGGACAAGGGCAAGAGACCCAGTACTTC.